The 14 T cell receptor beta chains reported below all come from one sample, sequenced in a study of blood T cell repertoires in COVID-19. The repertoire was sequenced with immunoSEQ multiplex PCR; TCRdb's copy has only in-frame clones and lacks some. The profile shows about 240,000 clones, 84% of them singletons. Source material: peripheral blood. These receptors all come from a man aged 45-60 years with acute or convalescent COVID-19.

This chain joins TRBV7-2 and TRBJ1-1; possibly TRBD1 for D (5 bases). Trimming pared 3 bases from V and 5 bases from J, leaving 13 bases between. Germline loops: CDR1 SGHTA, CDR2 FQGNSA. The length of the CDR3 is 14 residues. CDR3 DNA sequence: TGTGCCAGCAGCTTGGACACTTGGGGTACTGAAGCTTTCTTT. Amino acids: CASSLDTWGTEAFF.

This clone was observed once. The chain recombines TRBV3-1 (or the pseudogene TRBV3-2) with TRBJ1-2; 12 bases fit TRBD1. The CDR3 spans 15 residues. Germline V gene data show CDR1 as LGHDT and CDR2 as YNNKEL (reference sequence). The trim removed 3 bases at V and 4 bases at J, leaving 3 bases unmatched. CDR3 sequence (DNA): TGTGCCAGCAGCCATGGGACAGGGGGCGGCTATGGCTACACCTTC. Protein: CASSHGTGGGYGYTF.

This clone was observed a few times. The sample carries other DNA sequences with the same CDR3. CDR3 DNA sequence: TGTGCCAGTAGTCTAGGGCAGGGGAACACTGAAGCTTTCTTT. This codes for CASSLGQGNTEAFF. This chain links TRBV19 with TRBJ1-1, with D perhaps matching TRBD1 (5 bases). CDR1 is LNHDA, CDR2 SQIVND, per germline (reference sequence). The CDR3 is 14 amino acids. Trimming removed 5 bases at V and 1 base at J, with 11 bases between.

The rearrangement joins TRBV11-3 to TRBJ2-1; 10 positions agree with TRBD2. The J segment lost 3 bases and the V segment lost 2 bases, leaving 1 base of the junction unmatched. Germline loops: CDR1 SGHNT, CDR2 YENEEA. This CDR3 spans 15 amino acids. The CDR3 loop reads CASSLSSGSYNEQFF. CDR3 coding DNA: TGTGCCAGCAGCTTATCTAGCGGGAGCTACAATGAGCAGTTCTTC.

This clone appeared once. The sample has other DNA sequences that encode this CDR3 too. The chain combines TRBV12-3 or TRBV12-4 with TRBJ2-1; D uncertain. Deletions cut 4 bases from V and 4 bases from J, with 8 bases between. The CDR3 runs to 13 residues. The CDR3 here is CASSSRSYNEQFF. CDR3 coding DNA: TGTGCCAGCAGTTCTAGGAGTTACAATGAGCAGTTCTTC.

CDR3 sequence (DNA): TGTGCCAGCAGCCCCCCCGGACTAGCTAGCACAGATACGCAGTATTTT. It yields the protein CASSPPGLASTDTQYF. The chain couples TRBV28 to TRBJ2-3; 8 positions match TRBD2. CDR1 is MDHEN and CDR2 is SYDVKM in the germline V gene. V lost 6 bases, J lost 0 bases, and 8 bases stayed unmatched. The CDR3 loop spans 16 amino acids.

The V and J genes are TRBV14 and TRBJ1-4; D is unclear. CDR1 and CDR2 from the germline V gene are SGHDN and FVKESK. V was clipped by 0 bases and J by 6 bases, with 23 bases between them. The CDR3 is 19 amino acids. The CDR3 reads CASSQDEAATVVGDEKLFF. DNA for the CDR3: TGTGCCAGCAGCCAAGATGAGGCGGCCACGGTTGTCGGAGATGAAAAACTGTTTTTT. The whole variable domain, remainder taken from reference TRBV14 and TRBJ1-4, is EAGVTQFPSHSVIEKGQTVTLRCDPISGHDNLYWYRRVMGKEIKFLLHFVKESKQDESGMPNNRFLAERTGGTYSTLKVQPAELEDSGVYFCASSQDEAATVVGDEKLFFGSGTQLSVL.

The V call is TRBV12-3 or TRBV12-4, the J call TRBJ2-7; 9 positions agree with TRBD1. J was trimmed by 2 bases and V by 6 bases; bases with no gene match: 2. The CDR3 loop spans 13 amino acids. CDR3 amino acids: CASRGQGPYEQYF. The CDR3 coding sequence is TGTGCCAGCAGGGGACAGGGTCCCTACGAGCAGTACTTC.

This clone was observed a few times. This rearrangement joins TRBV5-1 to TRBJ1-3; 8 positions match TRBD1. V was pared by 2 bases and J by 5 bases, with 12 bases of the junction left unmatched. There are 17 residues in the CDR3. The germline gives CDR1 SGHRS, CDR2 YFSETQ. CDR3 protein: CASSLNPTGADRNTIYF. As DNA, the CDR3 is TGCGCCAGCAGCTTAAATCCGACAGGGGCCGATCGAAACACCATATATTTT.

V gene TRBV27 combines with J gene TRBJ2-5; D is perhaps TRBD1 (5 bases). In germline, CDR1 is MNHEY, CDR2 SMNVEV (reference sequence). This CDR3 comprises 13 residues. Between the trimmed V and J ends, which lost 5 bases and 5 bases, there was a span of 12 bases. CDR3 sequence: CASSNRGVETQYF. The CDR3 DNA sequence: TGTGCCAGCAGTAATAGGGGCGTGGAGACCCAGTACTTC.

The chain uses TRBV12-3 or TRBV12-4 and TRBJ1-5; D unresolved. The CDR3 has 13 residues. Between the trimmed V and J ends, which lost 5 bases and 7 bases, there was a span of 12 bases. CDR3 sequence: CASSARPGQPQHF. CDR3 sequence (DNA): TGTGCCAGCAGTGCACGCCCCGGGCAGCCCCAGCATTTT.

The J gene is TRBJ1-2, the V gene TRBV9; perhaps TRBD1 as D (5 bases). CDR3 size: 13 residues. V was cut by 10 bases and J by 8 bases, with 21 bases left in between. Germline CDR1 is SGDLS and CDR2 is YYNGEE. The CDR3 nucleotides are TGTGCCGTGAAGGGGACGGGCGGGGGAGGCTACACCTTC. This codes for CAVKGTGGGGYTF.

This clone was seen more than once but under ten times. V and J are TRBV6-6 and TRBJ2-2, with 7 positions matching TRBD1. Germline CDR1 MNHNY, CDR2 SVGAGI (reference sequence). The CDR3 runs 16 residues. Written as DNA, the CDR3 is TGTGCTGCAGCAGGACAGGAGATTCGAAACACCGGGGAGCTGTTTTTT. Amino acid sequence: CAAAGQEIRNTGELFF.

The chain recombines TRBV24-1 with TRBJ1-5; tentatively, D is TRBD1 (5 bases). The germline V gene has CDR1 KGHDR and CDR2 SFDVKD. V was cut by 12 bases and J by 5 bases, with 22 bases left in between. The CDR3 is 15 amino acids. The CDR3 is CAPRRGSTQHQPQHF. In DNA, the CDR3 is TGTGCCCCACGGCGGGGGTCCACACAGCATCAGCCCCAGCATTTT.